The 22 T cell receptor beta chains presented below share a single source sample, sequenced in a study of shared clonotypes between healthy human individuals. The repertoire was sequenced with immunoSEQ multiplex PCR; TCRdb's copy has only in-frame clones and lacks some. The sample contains 550,000 to 850,000 clones, 72% of which appear only once. Specimen: memory CD4+ T cells sorted from blood. Subset indicated: CD45RA-negative fraction. These receptors all come from a woman aged 30 to 39 in good health.

The chain is built from TRBV6-1 and TRBJ2-2, with D unclear. The CDR3 covers 15 residues. Germline CDR1 and CDR2: MNHNS and SASEGT. Trimming took off 6 bases at V and 3 bases at J, with 14 bases between the two ends. The CDR3 DNA reads TGTGCCAGCAGGGACGGAGTAAGGCACACCGGGGAGCTGTTTTTT. It translates to CASRDGVRHTGELFF.

This clone was found a few times. This chain connects TRBV5-6 to TRBJ1-5; no firm D call. V gave up 7 bases and J gave up 5 bases, with 19 bases separating them. CDR1 SGHDT and CDR2 YYEEEE come from the germline V gene. This CDR3 is 15 amino acids long. The CDR3 region has the DNA TGTGCCAGCTACCCGACCGGCGGGCCCTATCAGCCCCAGCATTTT. Its protein is CASYPTGGPYQPQHF.

This clone was detected a few times. V gene TRBV19 combines with J gene TRBJ2-2; a weak D match, TRBD2 (6 bases). Looked up from germline, CDR1 is LNHDA and CDR2 is SQIVND (reference sequence). Between the trimmed V and J ends, which lost 9 bases and 6 bases, there was a span of 14 bases. The CDR3 spans 13 residues. Written as DNA, the CDR3 is TGTGCCAGCATGTCGGGAGCGGCCGGGGAGCTGTTTTTT. Residues: CASMSGAAGELFF. Full variable domain (missing parts from reference TRBV19 and TRBJ2-2): DGGITQSPKYLFRKEGQNVTLSCEQNLNHDAMYWYRQDPGQGLRLIYYSQIVNDFQKGDIAEGYSVSREKKESFPLTVTSAQKNPTAFYLCASMSGAAGELFFGEGSRLTVL.

The chain uses TRBV10-3 and TRBJ2-1; TRBD2 matches at 16 bases. The CDR3 runs 18 residues. In germline, CDR1 is ENHRY, CDR2 SYGVKD. Trimming cost V 7 bases and J 10 bases; bases outside gene matches: 16. Here the CDR3 reads CAITDGPGTSGRGGEQFF. The CDR3 DNA reads TGTGCCATCACCGACGGTCCCGGGACTAGCGGGAGGGGGGGAGAGCAGTTCTTC.

The rearrangement uses TRBV19 and TRBJ2-5, with D possibly TRBD1 on 6 matching bases. The ends were cut back, 4 bases at V and 3 bases at J, with 15 bases in the middle. The germline V gene has CDR1 LNHDA and CDR2 SQIVND (reference sequence). The CDR3 is made up of 15 amino acids. The CDR3 nucleotides are TGTGCCAGTAGTAATCCCGGACAGAGTAAAGAGACCCAGTACTTC. This gives the protein CASSNPGQSKETQYF.

There are a few counts of this clone. The genes are TRBV27 and TRBJ1-5; D might be TRBD1 (6 bases). Germline V gene lookup returns CDR1 MNHEY and CDR2 SMNVEV (reference sequence). V gave up 3 bases and J gave up 4 bases, with 13 bases separating them. The CDR3 has 15 residues. This CDR3 is CASSLGGIRNQPQHF. CDR3 coding DNA: TGTGCCAGCAGTTTGGGGGGCATCAGGAATCAGCCCCAGCATTTT.

A few counts support this clone. The V and J genes are TRBV28 and TRBJ1-2; D gene unclear. The length of the CDR3 is 13 residues. CDR1 is MDHEN and CDR2 is SYDVKM in the germline V gene. Trimming stripped 9 bases from V and 3 bases from J, with 14 bases between. The CDR3 bases are TGTGCCAGTGCGGAGCCAGTTGACTATGGCTACACCTTC. Protein: CASAEPVDYGYTF.

The chain is built from TRBV2 and TRBJ1-1; 8 nucleotides line up with TRBD1. This CDR3 is built from 13 residues. Germline loops: CDR1 SNHLY, CDR2 FYNNEI. Trimming took 3 bases from V and 9 from J; bases not matched to a gene: 6. The CDR3 region is CASSEQGADQAFF. For the CDR3, the DNA is TGTGCCAGCAGTGAGCAGGGGGCAGATCAAGCTTTCTTT.

The chain has TRBV7-8 and TRBJ1-1; no firm D call. The CDR3 covers 13 residues. V lost 0 bases and J lost 11, with 13 bases in between. CDR1 and CDR2 from the germline V gene are SGHVS and FQNEAQ. CDR3 sequence: CASSLARSRVAFF. CDR3 nucleotide sequence: TGTGCCAGCAGCTTAGCGAGGTCAAGGGTGGCTTTCTTT.

This chain uses TRBV28 with TRBJ1-3; TRBD1 aligns across 9 bases. This CDR3 region has 15 residues. V lost 2 bases to trimming and J lost 12 bases; unmatched junction nucleotides: 11. The germline V gene encodes CDR1 MDHEN and CDR2 SYDVKM. CDR3 region: CASSLEADRGTGIYF. CDR3 coding DNA: TGTGCCAGCAGTTTAGAGGCGGACAGGGGTACCGGCATATATTTT.

This chain connects TRBV5-5 to TRBJ1-2; tentative D call: TRBD1 (5 bases). V lost 5 bases and J 1 base, leaving 27 bases between the germline ends. Germline V gene lookup returns CDR1 SGHKS and CDR2 YYEKEE (reference sequence). The CDR3 is 19 amino acids. CDR3 amino acids: CASRYSSRDRPGVNYGYTF. CDR3 nucleotides: TGTGCCAGCAGGTATTCTTCCCGGGACCGACCCGGGGTTAACTATGGCTACACCTTC.

This chain uses TRBV6-4 with TRBJ2-3; 9 nucleotides match TRBD2. CDR3 length equals 18 residues. Germline V gene sequence: CDR1 MRHNA, CDR2 SNTAGT. J gave up 6 bases and V 1 base, and 14 bases lay outside the gene matches. CDR3 region: CASSDCGGASGISDTQYF. The CDR3, as DNA: TGTGCCAGCAGTGACTGTGGGGGGGCTAGCGGGATAAGTGATACGCAGTATTTT.

This chain connects TRBV11-2 to TRBJ2-5; D might be TRBD1 (6 bases). The V gene lost 4 bases and the J gene lost 4 bases, with 16 bases spanning the gap. From germline, CDR1 is SGHAT and CDR2 FQNNGV. There are 15 residues in the CDR3. The CDR3 is CASSSDVGGSETQYF. The CDR3 DNA reads as TGTGCCAGCAGCTCTGACGTAGGGGGATCAGAGACCCAGTACTTC.

This clone was picked up a small number of times. This chain uses TRBV7-2 with TRBJ2-1, with a possible D match to TRBD2 (6 bases). Trimming took off 5 bases at V and 4 bases at J, with 15 bases between the two ends. The germline gives CDR1 SGHTA, CDR2 FQGNSA. The CDR3 sequence is 15 residues long. The CDR3 reads CASSASIAGYNEQFF. Here the CDR3 DNA reads TGTGCCAGCAGCGCCTCGATTGCGGGATACAATGAGCAGTTCTTC.

The CDR3 bases are TGTGCCAGCAGCTTAGGACAGCTCAATCAGCCCCAGCATTTT. The encoded protein is CASSLGQLNQPQHF. The chain couples TRBV7-9 to TRBJ1-5; a weak D match, TRBD1 (5 bases). V was cut by 1 base and J by 3 bases, with 7 bases left in between. Germline CDR1 SEHNR, CDR2 FQNEAQ (reference sequence). The CDR3 sequence is 14 residues long.

About this clone itself: This sample includes further DNA sequences coding for the same CDR3. The chain couples TRBV18 to TRBJ2-3, with no clear D. V was cut by 3 bases and J by 2 bases, with 6 bases left in between. Germline CDR1 KGHSH, CDR2 LQKENI. The CDR3 spans 13 residues. The CDR3 reads CASSPRPTDTQYF. CDR3 sequence (DNA): TGTGCCAGCTCACCGCGACCCACAGATACGCAGTATTTT. Complete variable domain (other parts from reference TRBV18 and TRBJ2-3): NAGVMQNPRHLVRRRGQEARLRCSPMKGHSHVYWYRQLPEEGLKFMVYLQKENIIDESGMPKERFSAEFPKEGPSILRIQQVVRGDSAAYFCASSPRPTDTQYFGPGTRLTVL.

J is TRBJ1-1 and V is TRBV29-1; tentatively, D is TRBD1 (6 bases). The V gene's germline CDR1 is SQVTM and CDR2 ANQGSEA. This CDR3 contains 12 residues. The V end was cut by 4 bases, the J end by 5 bases, with 11 bases between. The CDR3 protein is CSVGQGKTEAFF. In nucleotides, the CDR3 is TGCAGCGTTGGGCAGGGGAAAACTGAAGCTTTCTTT.

This clone showed up just once. This chain joins TRBV6-6 and TRBJ2-7, with D hard to call. The CDR3 consists of 16 residues. The V end was cut by 2 bases, the J end by 3 bases, with 17 bases between. Germline CDR1 MNHNY, CDR2 SVGAGI (reference sequence). The CDR3, as DNA: TGTGCCAGCAGTTACGGGCCGGAAGGGAAGGGCTACGAGCAGTACTTC. Amino acid sequence: CASSYGPEGKGYEQYF.

V is TRBV19 and J is TRBJ1-1; D gene ambiguous. Germline loops: CDR1 LNHDA, CDR2 SQIVND (reference sequence). This CDR3 is built from 15 residues. Trimming removed 10 bases from V and 4 bases from J, with 22 bases in between. The DNA of the CDR3 is TGTGCCACCTCTCGAGAGTTGAGTAGCGGCACTGAAGCTTTCTTT. It specifies CATSRELSSGTEAFF.

The chain has TRBV11-2 and TRBJ2-7; tentative D call: TRBD1 (6 bases). CDR3 length equals 15 residues. V was pared by 5 bases and J by 0 bases, with 14 bases between. Germline V lookup: CDR1 SGHAT, CDR2 FQNNGV. CDR3 DNA sequence: TGTGCCAGCAGCCCGCGGACAGAAAGCTCCTACGAGCAGTACTTC. Encoded protein: CASSPRTESSYEQYF. The variable domain in full, completed from reference TRBV11-2 and TRBJ2-7, reads EAGVAQSPRYKIIEKRQSVAFWCNPISGHATLYWYQQILGQGPKLLIQFQNNGVVDDSQLPKDRFSAERLKGVDSTLKIQPAKLEDSAVYLCASSPRTESSYEQYFGPGTRLTVT.

This clone was counted at least ten times. The sample contains more than one DNA sequence encoding this CDR3. The chain employs TRBV28 and TRBJ2-1, with D maybe TRBD2 (5 bases). The germline gives CDR1 MDHEN, CDR2 SYDVKM. V lost 3 bases, J lost 7 bases, and 10 bases lay in between. The CDR3 has 13 residues. The CDR3 here is CASSFGVGNEQFF. DNA of the CDR3: TGTGCCAGCAGTTTCGGGGTCGGAAATGAGCAGTTCTTC.

The rearrangement joins TRBV11-2 to TRBJ2-1, with 7 bases lining up with TRBD1. Germline V lookup: CDR1 SGHAT, CDR2 FQNNGV. The CDR3 is made up of 13 amino acids. V gave up 5 bases and J gave up 12 bases; unmatched junction bases: 10. CDR3 in DNA: TGTGCCAGCAGCCGCTCCGGACAGGCTGGGCAGTTCTTC. It is translated as CASSRSGQAGQFF.